The source of this T cell receptor (beta chain) is a study of T cells in Graves' hyperthyroidism and ophthalmopathy. This clonotype was seen ten or more times. Its antigen is unknown. The study excluded patients with uncontrolled infection, other autoimmune disease, pregnancy or lactation. Based on clinical symptoms, serum thyroxine and TRAb, thyroid ultrasound and orbital computed tomography, diagnoses were reached. TCR beta CDR3 sequences were amplified from RNA transcripts. The study used the HTBI primer set for a first-round RT-PCR of the TCR CDR3. Using its own MiXCR run on the multiplex PCR reads, TCRdb lists one record per CDR3 protein. The table records around 250,000 distinct CDR3 sequences, around 15% of them present only once. Study conclusions and caveats: Most thyroid clonotypes with frequency above 0.001 were detected in blood.

The TCR originated in a woman between 18 and 29 years old with Graves' ophthalmopathy. Material for sequencing was blood.

The CDR3 DNA follows: TGTGCCAGCAGTTGGACAGGTGGAAACACCATATATTTT. It specifies CASSWTGGNTIYF. The chain has TRBV6-2 or TRBV6-3 and TRBJ1-3; 7 nucleotides agree with TRBD1. The V and J ends lost 4 bases and 3 bases, in that order; junction bases with no gene match: 0. Per germline, CDR1 MNHEY and CDR2 SVGEGT. The CDR3 contains 13 residues.